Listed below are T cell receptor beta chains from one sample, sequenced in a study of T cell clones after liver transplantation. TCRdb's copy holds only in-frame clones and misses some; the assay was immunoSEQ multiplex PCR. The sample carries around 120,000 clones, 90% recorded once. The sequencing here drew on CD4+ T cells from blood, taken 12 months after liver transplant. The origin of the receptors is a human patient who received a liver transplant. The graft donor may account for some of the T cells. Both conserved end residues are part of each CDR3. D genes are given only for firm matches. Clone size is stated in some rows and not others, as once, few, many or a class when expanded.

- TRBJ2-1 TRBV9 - CASSPGAFGEQFF TGTGCCAGCAGCCCGGGGGCCTTTGGTGAGCAGTTCTTC
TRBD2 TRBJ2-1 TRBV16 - CASKTTSGSLYEQFF TGTGCCAGCAAAACTACTAGCGGGAGTTTGTATGAGCAGTTCTTC
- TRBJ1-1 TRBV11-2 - CASSLDHRRDTEAFF TGTGCCAGCAGCTTAGATCATCGCCGGGACACTGAAGCTTTCTTT
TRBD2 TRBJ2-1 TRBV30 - CAWTRLAGGLLNEQFF TGTGCCTGGACCAGACTAGCGGGAGGCCTGCTCAATGAGCAGTTCTTC
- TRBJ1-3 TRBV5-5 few CASSPRDTYSGNTIYF TGTGCCAGCAGCCCGCGGGACACCTACTCTGGAAACACCATATATTTT
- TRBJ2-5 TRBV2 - CASHLTRETQYF TGTGCCAGCCATTTAACTCGAGAGACCCAGTACTTC
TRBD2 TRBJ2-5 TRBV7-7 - CASSLAGLAGLETQYF TGTGCTAGCAGCTTAGCGGGGCTAGCGGGATTGGAGACCCAGTACTTC
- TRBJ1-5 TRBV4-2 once CASHQGFNQPQHF TGTGCCAGCCACCAGGGGTTCAATCAGCCCCAGCATTTT
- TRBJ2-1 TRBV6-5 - CASSPGGYSYNEQFF TGTGCCAGCAGCCCCGGGGGTTATTCCTACAATGAGCAGTTCTTC
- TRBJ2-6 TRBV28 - CASSGGLGANVLTF TGTGCCAGCAGTGGTGGATTGGGGGCCAACGTCCTGACTTTC
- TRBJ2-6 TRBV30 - CAWGPGANVLTF TGTGCCTGGGGGCCCGGGGCCAACGTCCTGACTTTC
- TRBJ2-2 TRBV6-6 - CASTRLPGELFF TGTGCCAGCACCCGCCTCCCCGGGGAGCTGTTTTTT
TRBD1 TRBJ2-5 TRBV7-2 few CASSSTGGEEETQYF TGTGCCAGCAGCTCGACAGGGGGAGAGGAGGAGACCCAGTACTTC
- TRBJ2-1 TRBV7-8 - CASRHGGAYNEQFF TGTGCCAGCCGGCACGGGGGCGCCTACAATGAGCAGTTCTTC
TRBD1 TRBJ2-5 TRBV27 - CASSNRGLASGLQYF TGTGCCAGCAGCAACAGGGGGCTGGCTAGCGGTTTGCAGTACTTC
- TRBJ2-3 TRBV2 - CASSPDTDTQYF TGTGCCAGCAGCCCCGATACAGATACGCAGTATTTT
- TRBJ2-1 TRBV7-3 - CASSLAAPQGNEQFF TGTGCCAGCAGCTTAGCGGCCCCCCAGGGGAATGAGCAGTTCTTC
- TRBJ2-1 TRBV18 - CASSLMAREQFF TGTGCCAGCTCCCTAATGGCGAGGGAGCAGTTCTTC
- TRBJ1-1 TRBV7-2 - CASSLLIPNTEAFF TGTGCCAGCAGCTTACTGATACCGAACACTGAAGCTTTCTTT
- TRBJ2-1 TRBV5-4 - CASSEGGTGNEQFF TGTGCCAGCAGCGAGGGGGGCACGGGAAATGAGCAGTTCTTC
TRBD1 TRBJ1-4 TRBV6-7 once CASSYSTTGGMDEKLFF TGTGCCAGCAGTTACTCGACTACAGGGGGCATGGACGAAAAACTGTTTTTT
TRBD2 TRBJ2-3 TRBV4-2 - CASSQGWGLAGVEDTQYF TGTGCCAGCAGCCAAGGATGGGGACTAGCGGGAGTGGAGGATACGCAGTATTTT
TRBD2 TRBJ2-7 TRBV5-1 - CASSSSGGAYEQYF TGCGCCAGCAGCAGTAGCGGGGGGGCCTACGAGCAGTACTTC
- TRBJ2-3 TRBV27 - CASSSLQADTQYF TGTGCCAGCAGCAGTCTGCAGGCAGATACGCAGTATTTT
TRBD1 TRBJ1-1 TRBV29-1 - CSSTAGQGTEAFF TGCAGCTCTACGGCGGGACAGGGGACTGAAGCTTTCTTT
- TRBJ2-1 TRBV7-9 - CASSRMRGNEQFF TGTGCCAGCAGCCGCATGAGGGGAAATGAGCAGTTCTTC
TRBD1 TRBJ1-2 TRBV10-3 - CAISTDRGGYGYTF TGTGCCATCAGTACGGACAGGGGAGGTTATGGCTACACCTTC
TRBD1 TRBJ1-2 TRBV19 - CASSITGTGDYGYTF TGTGCCAGTAGTATTACCGGGACAGGGGATTATGGCTACACCTTC
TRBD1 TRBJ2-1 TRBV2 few CASIQMRTGNNEQFF TGTGCCAGCATTCAAATGCGGACAGGGAACAATGAGCAGTTCTTC
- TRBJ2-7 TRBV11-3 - CASSFDSYEQYF TGTGCCAGCAGCTTCGACAGTTACGAGCAGTACTTC
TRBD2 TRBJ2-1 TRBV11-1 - CASSPLAGGTGEQFF TGTGCCAGCAGCCCTCTAGCGGGAGGGACCGGTGAGCAGTTCTTC
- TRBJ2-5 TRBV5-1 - CASSLTGVKETQYF TGCGCCAGCAGCTTGACGGGGGTGAAGGAGACCCAGTACTTC
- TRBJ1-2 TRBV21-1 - CASSKIDRWSYGYTF TGTGCCAGCAGCAAAATAGACCGGTGGAGCTATGGCTACACCTTC
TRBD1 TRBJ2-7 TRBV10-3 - CAITTGQGLGNEQYF TGTGCCATCACCACTGGACAGGGGTTGGGCAACGAGCAGTACTTC
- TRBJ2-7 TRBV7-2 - CASSSWDVEVSEQYF TGTGCCAGCAGCTCCTGGGACGTCGAGGTCAGCGAGCAGTACTTC
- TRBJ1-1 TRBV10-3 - CAISEALGQNAEAFF TGTGCCATCAGTGAGGCACTCGGGCAAAACGCTGAAGCTTTCTTT
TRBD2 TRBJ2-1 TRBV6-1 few CASRVAGALYNEQFF TGTGCCAGCAGAGTCGCGGGAGCTCTCTACAATGAGCAGTTCTTC
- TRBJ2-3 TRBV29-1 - CSVEGSGHTDTQYF TGCAGCGTTGAAGGCAGCGGCCACACAGATACGCAGTATTTT